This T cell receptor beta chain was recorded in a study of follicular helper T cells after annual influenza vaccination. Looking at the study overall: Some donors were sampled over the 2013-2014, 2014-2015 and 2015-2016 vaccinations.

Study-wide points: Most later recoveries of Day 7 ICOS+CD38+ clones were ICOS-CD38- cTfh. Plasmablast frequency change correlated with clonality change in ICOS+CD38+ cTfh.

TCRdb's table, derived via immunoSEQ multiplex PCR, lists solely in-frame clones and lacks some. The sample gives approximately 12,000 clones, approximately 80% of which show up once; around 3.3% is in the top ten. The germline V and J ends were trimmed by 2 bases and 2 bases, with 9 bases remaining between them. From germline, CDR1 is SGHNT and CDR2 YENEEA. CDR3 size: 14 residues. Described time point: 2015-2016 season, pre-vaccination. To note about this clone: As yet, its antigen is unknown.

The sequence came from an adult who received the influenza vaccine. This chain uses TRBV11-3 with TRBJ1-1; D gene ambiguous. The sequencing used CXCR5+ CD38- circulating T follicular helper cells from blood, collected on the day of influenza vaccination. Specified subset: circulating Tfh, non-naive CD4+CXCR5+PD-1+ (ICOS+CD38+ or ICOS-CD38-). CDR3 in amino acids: CASSLSQFNTEAFF. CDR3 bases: TGTGCCAGCAGCTTATCGCAGTTTAACACTGAAGCTTTCTTT.